Each of the 16 T cell receptor beta chains below was sequenced from the same sample in a study of OX40 agonist ivuxolimab in advanced cancers. Only in-frame clones appear in the TCRdb table, and some are missing; sequencing was by immunoSEQ multiplex PCR. The data hold approximately 52,000 clones, with roughly 78% observed a single time. Sample: CD4+ or CD8+ T cells sorted from blood, taken in a trial of the OX40 agonist ivuxolimab. These receptors all stem from an adult with an advanced solid tumor such as melanoma, head and neck, liver or kidney cancer.

This clone was recorded only once. The chain has TRBV7-2 and TRBJ1-5, with 10 bases matching TRBD1. The CDR3 sequence is 15 residues long. Germline loops: CDR1 SGHTA, CDR2 FQGNSA. V dropped 5 bases and J dropped 5; count of bases not matched to a gene: 6. CDR3: CASSPGQGQYQPQHF. Here the CDR3 DNA reads TGTGCCAGCAGCCCGGGACAGGGGCAATATCAGCCCCAGCATTTT.

This chain connects TRBV5-1 to TRBJ1-4; D gene unclear. CDR3 length: 15 residues. V lost 4 bases, J lost 5 bases, and 15 bases lay in between. Per the germline V gene, CDR1 is SGHRS and CDR2 is YFSETQ. CDR3 nucleotide sequence: TGCGCCAGCAGCGGGCTGGATTCCCTCAATGAAAAACTGTTTTTT. It codes for CASSGLDSLNEKLFF.

In DNA form, the CDR3 reads TGTGCCAGTAGTATAGGGGTCGGGCCCTACGAGCAGTACTTC. This translates into CASSIGVGPYEQYF. The chain uses TRBV19 and TRBJ2-7; no clear D. V was cut by 1 base and J by 2 bases, with 9 bases left in between. This CDR3 contains 14 residues. Germline CDR1 and CDR2: LNHDA and SQIVND (reference sequence).

This chain uses TRBV7-2 with TRBJ2-1; D perhaps matches TRBD2 (6 bases). Trimming stripped 10 bases from V and 7 bases from J, with 11 bases between. Germline loops: CDR1 SGHTA, CDR2 FQGNSA. The CDR3 sequence is 11 residues long. The CDR3 sequence is CATSEVNEQFF. The CDR3 DNA is TGTGCCACTAGCGAGGTGAATGAGCAGTTCTTC.

The chain combines TRBV6-5 with TRBJ1-1; TRBD1 aligns across 9 bases. From germline, CDR1 is MNHEY and CDR2 SVGAGI. With 4 bases clipped from V and 4 bases from J, the junction kept 7 bases outside the gene matches. The length of the CDR3 is 15 residues. The CDR3 bases are TGTGCCAGCAGTTGGGGGACAGGGAGGAGCACTGAAGCTTTCTTT. It yields the protein CASSWGTGRSTEAFF.

The chain couples TRBV5-1 to TRBJ2-7; 7 bases agree with TRBD2. Per germline, CDR1 SGHRS and CDR2 YFSETQ. V lost 1 base and J lost 1; bases outside the gene matches: 2. The CDR3 is made up of 14 amino acids. CDR3 nucleotides: TGCGCCAGCAGCTTGAGAGCGGGGTCCTACGAGCAGTACTTC. As protein: CASSLRAGSYEQYF. Full variable domain (missing parts from reference TRBV5-1 and TRBJ2-7): KAGVTQTPRYLIKTRGQQVTLSCSPISGHRSVSWYQQTPGQGLQFLFEYFSETQRNKGNFPGRFSGRQFSNSRSEMNVSTLELGDSALYLCASSLRAGSYEQYFGPGTRLTVT.

The rearrangement links TRBV7-2 to TRBJ1-2, with 7 bases fitting TRBD1. The CDR3 consists of 12 residues. Trimming removed 5 bases from V and 5 bases from J; junction bases left unmatched: 2. Germline CDR1 is SGHTA and CDR2 is FQGNSA. As DNA, the CDR3 is TGTGCCAGCAGCGAACAGGGGTATGGCTACACCTTC. Its translation is CASSEQGYGYTF.

The V gene is TRBV7-2, the J gene TRBJ1-2, with D uncertain. Trimming left V 5 bases short and J 11 bases short, with 21 bases between. The CDR3 loop spans 14 amino acids. Germline V lookup: CDR1 SGHTA, CDR2 FQGNSA. CDR3 residues: CASSPKPDVYNYTF. The CDR3 DNA sequence: TGTGCCAGCAGCCCCAAGCCAGACGTCTACAATTACACCTTC.

The gene calls are TRBV5-1 and TRBJ2-2; maybe TRBD1 (5 bases). V lost 0 bases to trimming and J lost 7 bases, with 16 bases between them. The germline CDR1 and CDR2 sequences are SGHRS and YFSETQ. The CDR3 has 16 residues. The CDR3 loop reads CASSLGRGPSSGELFF. The CDR3, as DNA: TGCGCCAGCAGCTTGGGAAGGGGCCCTTCCAGCGGGGAGCTGTTTTTT.

The rearrangement joins TRBV19 to TRBJ2-3; TRBD1 aligns across 8 bases. The CDR3 is 15 amino acids. Germline CDR1 reads LNHDA; CDR2 reads SQIVND (reference sequence). V gave up 3 bases and J gave up 5 bases; unmatched junction bases: 7. The CDR3 spells CASSIVQGGGDTQYF. DNA for the CDR3: TGTGCCAGTAGTATCGTACAGGGGGGAGGAGATACGCAGTATTTT.

The table lists this clone with a few counts. The CDR3 reads CASSRQGNDEQYF. The CDR3 DNA follows: TGTGCCAGCTCCAGACAGGGGAACGACGAGCAGTACTTC. V and J are TRBV18 and TRBJ2-7, with 8 bases that match TRBD1. V lost 6 bases to trimming and J lost 5 bases; unmatched junction nucleotides: 6. CDR3 length equals 13 residues. CDR1 is KGHSH, CDR2 LQKENI, per germline.

The rearrangement uses TRBV7-2 and TRBJ2-2; TRBD1 matches 9 bases. V gave up 6 bases and J gave up 0 bases; unmatched junction bases: 5. Germline V gives CDR1 SGHTA, CDR2 FQGNSA. The CDR3 has 16 residues. The CDR3 DNA sequence: TGTGCCAGCAGGTTTACAGGGGGCGCGAACACCGGGGAGCTGTTTTTT. Translation: CASRFTGGANTGELFF.

The gene calls are TRBV28 and TRBJ1-2; the D gene is possibly TRBD1 (5 bases). Per germline, CDR1 MDHEN and CDR2 SYDVKM. Trimming removed 4 bases from V and 4 bases from J, with 16 bases in between. The CDR3 runs 15 residues. CDR3 amino acids: CASSYGSAGGYGYTF. The CDR3 DNA reads as TGTGCCAGCAGTTATGGATCCGCGGGGGGCTATGGCTACACCTTC.

A single count supports this clone. The V call is TRBV7-8, the J call TRBJ1-3, with TRBD1 as a possible D gene (6 bases). V was pared by 4 bases and J by 2 bases, with 12 bases between. The CDR3 runs to 15 residues. Germline CDR1 reads SGHVS; CDR2 reads FQNEAQ. CDR3 residues: CASSSTGSTGNTIYF. CDR3 bases: TGTGCCAGCAGCTCCACAGGGAGTACTGGAAACACCATATATTTT.

This chain joins TRBV7-2 and TRBJ1-2, with a weak D call TRBD1 (5 bases). The CDR3 runs 15 residues. Germline CDR1 and CDR2: SGHTA and FQGNSA. V was trimmed by 1 base and J by 1 base, leaving 10 bases between them. The CDR3 nucleotides are TGTGCCAGCAGCTTAGATCAAGGACATAACTATGGCTACACCTTC. It specifies CASSLDQGHNYGYTF.

The V gene is TRBV28, the J gene TRBJ1-6; 9 nucleotides match TRBD1. The CDR3 has 15 amino acids. Germline CDR1 reads MDHEN; CDR2 reads SYDVKM. V shed 5 bases, J shed 7 bases, and the junction held 6 bases outside the gene matches. The chain's CDR3 is CASSGQGLENSPLHF. The CDR3 bases are TGTGCCAGCAGTGGACAGGGGTTGGAAAATTCACCCCTCCACTTT.